The 27 T cell receptor beta chains reported below all come from one sample, sequenced in a study of control samples from healthy donors and cancer patients. Clones were read by immunoSEQ multiplex PCR, and TCRdb kept only the in-frame ones, dropping some. Among about 86,000 clones, around 90% were seen once, and the ten largest hold about 8.6%. Sequenced: PBMCs. The source of these receptors is a woman aged 45-59 years with colorectal cancer.

V usage is TRBV4-3 and J usage is TRBJ1-5, with D perhaps matching TRBD1 (5 bases). In germline, CDR1 is LGHNA, CDR2 YSLEER. V lost 4 bases, J lost 4 bases, and 11 bases lay in between. The CDR3 contains 14 residues. The CDR3 nucleotides read TGCGCCAGCAGCCCAAGACAGTGGAATCAGCCCCAGCATTTT. Its translation is CASSPRQWNQPQHF.

CDR3 DNA: TGTGCCACCTCAGAGATTAGCACAGATACGCAGTATTTT. It encodes CATSEISTDTQYF. The rearrangement joins TRBV3-1 (or the pseudogene TRBV3-2) to TRBJ2-3; no definite D call. Germline V gives CDR1 LGHDT, CDR2 YNNKEL (reference sequence). The V end lost 10 bases, the J end lost 0 bases, and 11 bases lay between the germline ends. CDR3 size: 13 residues.

In this sample, this clone turned up once. The CDR3 sequence: CASSLGGANVLTF. As DNA, the CDR3 is TGTGCCAGCAGCTTGGGTGGGGCCAACGTCCTGACTTTC. This chain connects TRBV7-8 to TRBJ2-6, with D uncertain. CDR1 SGHVS and CDR2 FQNEAQ come from the germline V gene. V lost 3 bases to trimming and J lost 3 bases, with 3 bases between them. The length of the CDR3 is 13 residues.

This chain links TRBV14 with TRBJ2-1, with 7 bases that match TRBD2. The J segment lost 8 bases and the V segment lost 4 bases, leaving 2 bases of the junction unmatched. The V gene's germline CDR1 is SGHDN and CDR2 FVKESK. This CDR3 has 12 amino acids. The CDR3 protein is CASSRAGDEQFF. The CDR3 region has the DNA TGTGCCAGCAGCCGTGCGGGGGATGAGCAGTTCTTC.

This clone was seen just once. The chain combines TRBV7-2 with TRBJ2-5; tentatively, D is TRBD2 (6 bases). The germline CDR1 and CDR2 sequences are SGHTA and FQGNSA. The CDR3 length is 16 residues. V shed 4 bases and J shed 4 bases, with 19 bases lying between them. The DNA of the CDR3 is TGTGCCAGCAGCTCTATCATAACTGGAGGGATAGAGACCCAGTACTTC. Protein: CASSSIITGGIETQYF. The whole variable domain, remainder taken from reference TRBV7-2 and TRBJ2-5, is GAGVSQSPSNKVTEKGKDVELRCDPISGHTALYWYRQSLGQGLEFLIYFQGNSAPDKSGLPSDRFSAERTGGSVSTLTIQRTQQEDSAVYLCASSSIITGGIETQYFGPGTRLLVL.

The rearrangement links TRBV28 to TRBJ1-6; 9 bases map to TRBD1. The CDR3 totals 15 residues. Unmatched junction bases numbered 8, after V lost 5 bases and J lost 9 bases. Per the germline V gene, CDR1 is MDHEN and CDR2 is SYDVKM. This CDR3 is CASSPGTGSSSPLHF. CDR3 bases: TGTGCCAGCAGTCCGGGGACAGGGTCGAGTTCACCCCTCCACTTT.

The chain carries TRBV9 and TRBJ1-3; D is uncertain. Germline CDR1 reads SGDLS; CDR2 reads YYNGEE. Between the trimmed V and J ends, which lost 4 bases and 0 bases, there was a span of 5 bases. This CDR3 contains 13 residues. CDR3 sequence (DNA): TGTGCCAGCAGCAAGGACTCTGGAAACACCATATATTTT. It encodes CASSKDSGNTIYF.

The J gene is TRBJ2-1, the V gene TRBV27; 12 nucleotides line up with TRBD2. The length of the CDR3 is 16 residues. V dropped 5 bases and J dropped 6; count of bases not matched to a gene: 8. Germline values: CDR1 MNHEY, CDR2 SMNVEV (reference sequence). The CDR3 DNA reads as TGTGCCAGCAGTACCAAACTAGCGGGGGGACTCAATGAGCAGTTCTTC. Translating it yields CASSTKLAGGLNEQFF.

The gene calls are TRBV2 and TRBJ1-2; D is possibly TRBD1 (6 bases). CDR3 length: 12 residues. Trimming stripped 7 bases from V and 8 bases from J, with 14 bases between. Germline V gives CDR1 SNHLY, CDR2 FYNNEI. This chain's CDR3 is CASKTGPGGYTF. The DNA for the CDR3 is TGTGCCAGCAAGACAGGCCCGGGAGGCTACACCTTC. The full variable domain, its missing parts supplied by reference TRBV2 and TRBJ1-2, is EPEVTQTPSHQVTQMGQEVILRCVPISNHLYFYWYRQILGQKVEFLVSFYNNEISEKSEIFDDQFSVERPDGSNFTLKIRSTKLEDSAMYFCASKTGPGGYTFGSGTRLTVV.

This chain links TRBV3-1 (or the pseudogene TRBV3-2) with TRBJ1-3; D is ambiguous. This CDR3 comprises 16 residues. Germline CDR1 and CDR2: LGHDT and YNNKEL (reference sequence). V was trimmed by 5 bases and J by 1 base, leaving 15 bases between them. The CDR3 loop reads CASSYRILGSGNTIYF. CDR3 sequence (DNA): TGTGCCAGCAGCTATAGGATACTGGGTTCTGGAAACACCATATATTTT.

The gene calls are TRBV4-3 and TRBJ1-2; 10 bases line up with TRBD1. This CDR3 is built from 18 residues. CDR1 LGHNA and CDR2 YSLEER come from the germline V gene. V dropped 2 bases and J dropped 2; count of bases not matched to a gene: 11. DNA of the CDR3: TGCGCCAGCAGCCAACATTCCGGCCGGGGACAGGGGAACTATGGCTACACCTTC. Translated, it gives CASSQHSGRGQGNYGYTF.

The chain uses TRBV11-3 and TRBJ2-6, with 10 bases that match TRBD1. V dropped 7 bases and J dropped 0; count of bases not matched to a gene: 9. This CDR3 spans 18 amino acids. The germline V gene has CDR1 SGHNT and CDR2 YENEEA. DNA of the CDR3: TGTGCCAGCATTTACCGGGACAGGGGTACCTCTGGGGCCAACGTCCTGACTTTC. Its protein is CASIYRDRGTSGANVLTF.

This clone is a singleton in its sample. For the CDR3, the DNA is TGCGCCAGCAGCCAAGGTACATGGACTGAAGCTTTCTTT. Protein product: CASSQGTWTEAFF. The chain couples TRBV4-1 to TRBJ1-1, with unresolved D. Per the germline V gene, CDR1 is MGHRA and CDR2 is YSYEKL. This CDR3 has 13 amino acids. Trimming left V 1 base short and J 5 bases short, with 8 bases between.

There are a few counts of this clone. The chain is built from TRBV5-1 and TRBJ1-3, with D unresolved. Germline CDR1 SGHRS, CDR2 YFSETQ. There are 16 residues in the CDR3. Trimming pared 0 bases from V and 0 bases from J, leaving 10 bases between. The CDR3: CASSLGDGSSGNTIYF. The CDR3, as DNA: TGCGCCAGCAGCTTGGGAGACGGGAGCTCTGGAAACACCATATATTTT.

The chain links TRBV27 to TRBJ2-7, with TRBD1 matching over 9 bases. This CDR3 contains 13 residues. Germline values: CDR1 MNHEY, CDR2 SMNVEV (reference sequence). V lost 6 bases and J lost 7; bases outside the gene matches: 7. CDR3 in amino acids: CASSRDRDGEQYV. The CDR3 nucleotides are TGTGCCAGCAGCCGGGACAGGGATGGAGAGCAGTACGTC.

This clone has a handful of counts. The rearrangement joins TRBV4-1 to TRBJ1-6; a weak D match, TRBD1 (6 bases). Germline CDR1 MGHRA, CDR2 YSYEKL. Trimming removed 7 bases from V and 10 bases from J, with 17 bases in between. The CDR3 totals 14 residues. The CDR3 is CASKPGGPRSPLHF. DNA for the CDR3: TGCGCCAGCAAACCCGGGGGCCCTCGGTCACCCCTCCACTTT.

The gene calls are TRBV2 and TRBJ1-4, with D uncertain. The V gene's germline CDR1 is SNHLY and CDR2 FYNNEI. The V and J ends lost 6 bases and 4 bases respectively, with 6 bases between them. There are 12 residues in the CDR3. This CDR3 reads CASRRDNEKLFF. The CDR3 nucleotides are TGTGCCAGCAGGAGAGATAATGAAAAACTGTTTTTT.

V usage is TRBV7-8 and J usage is TRBJ2-1; 7 bases match TRBD1. There are 15 residues in the CDR3. With V trimmed by 7 bases and J by 4 bases, 10 bases remained unmatched. CDR1 and CDR2 from the germline V gene are SGHVS and FQNEAQ. The CDR3 region has the DNA TGTGCCAGCACCACTCAGGGGGTTACATACAATGAGCAGTTCTTC. It yields the protein CASTTQGVTYNEQFF.

V and J are TRBV6-1 and TRBJ1-6, with 12 bases that match TRBD1. The CDR3 runs to 17 residues. Germline V gene data show CDR1 as MNHNS and CDR2 as SASEGT. With V trimmed by 1 base and J by 9 bases, 7 bases remained unmatched. DNA for the CDR3: TGTGCCAGCAGTGAAGGGTATGGGACAGGGGGCAGTTCACCCCTCCACTTT. Translated, it gives CASSEGYGTGGSSPLHF.

V is TRBV5-8 and J is TRBJ1-2, with D maybe TRBD1 (5 bases). The germline V and J ends were trimmed by 1 base and 3 bases, with 10 bases remaining between them. This CDR3 spans 14 amino acids. Germline V gene sequence: CDR1 SGHTS, CDR2 YDEGEE. CDR3: CASSLFRAHYGYTF. CDR3 in DNA: TGTGCCAGCAGCTTGTTCAGGGCCCACTATGGCTACACCTTC.

Of note for this clone: In the same sample, other DNA sequences code for this CDR3. This sequence joins TRBV7-2 and TRBJ2-5; no definite D call. V lost 4 bases and J 3 bases, leaving 9 bases between the germline ends. Germline CDR1 reads SGHTA; CDR2 reads FQGNSA. The CDR3 covers 13 residues. The CDR3 nucleotides read TGTGCCAGCAGCTCTGGGCCCAAAGAGACCCAGTACTTC. Translating gives CASSSGPKETQYF.

The V call is TRBV7-9, the J call TRBJ2-1, with D unresolved. This CDR3 has 13 residues. Trimming took 3 bases from V and 8 from J, leaving 11 bases between them. The V gene's germline CDR1 is SEHNR and CDR2 FQNEAQ (reference sequence). This chain's CDR3 is CASSFTNSHEQFF. For the CDR3, the DNA is TGTGCCAGCAGCTTCACAAATAGCCATGAGCAGTTCTTC.

This sequence joins TRBV6-2 or TRBV6-3 and TRBJ2-7; no firm D call. Germline V gene lookup returns CDR1 MNHEY and CDR2 SVGEGT. V was trimmed by 5 bases and J by 2 bases, leaving 4 bases between them. This CDR3 is built from 11 residues. The CDR3 region is CASSNTYEQYV. The CDR3 DNA reads TGTGCCAGCAGTAATACCTACGAGCAGTACGTC.

The J gene is TRBJ1-5, the V gene TRBV10-2; weak D call: TRBD1 (5 bases). V lost 4 bases and J 4 bases, leaving 14 bases between the germline ends. CDR3 length equals 15 residues. The V gene's germline CDR1 is WSHSY and CDR2 SAAADI. As DNA, the CDR3 is TGCGCCAGCAGTGGAGCCGGGGACCCGAATCAGCCCCAGCATTTT. This translates into CASSGAGDPNQPQHF.

The chain joins TRBV5-6 to TRBJ1-1, with D uncertain. Trimming pared 4 bases from V and 6 bases from J, leaving 22 bases between. In germline, CDR1 is SGHDT, CDR2 YYEEEE. This CDR3 spans 16 amino acids. The DNA of the CDR3 is TGTGCCAGCAGCCTCTTGGGCAGGCAGTCGAGCGCTGAAGCTTTCTTT. It encodes CASSLLGRQSSAEAFF.

Comment on this clone: One end of the junction is discordant with germline, which a read error may explain. The chain uses TRBV23-1 and TRBJ1-2; possibly TRBD1 for D (5 bases). TRBV23-1 carries the ORF label, with uncertain function. The CDR3 has 12 amino acids. DNA for the CDR3: TGCGCCAGCAGTCAACCAGCGGGGGGAGGAGGCTTC. It specifies CASSQPAGGGGF.

The chain employs TRBV24-1 and TRBJ2-1; D is undetermined. This CDR3 has 15 amino acids. V lost 2 bases and J 6 bases, leaving 13 bases between the germline ends. CDR1 is KGHDR, CDR2 SFDVKD, per germline. The CDR3 here is CATSDSYSLGNEQFF. CDR3 coding DNA: TGTGCCACCAGTGATTCCTACTCCCTAGGCAATGAGCAGTTCTTC.